Listed below are T cell receptor beta chains from one sample, sequenced in a study of T-cell reconstitution after alpha-beta-depleted transplantation in children. TCRdb reprocessed the PCR reads via MiXCR and lists one record per CDR3 protein. The profile shows 200,000 to 250,000 distinct CDR3 sequences, 11% of them singletons. Sequenced material: PBMCs, taken before TCRalphabeta/CD19-depleted stem cell transplant. The receptors were sampled from a child under two years old with acute myeloid leukemia, due to receive a stem cell transplant. CDR3s include the opening cysteine and the closing phenylalanine or tryptophan. Each record gives: V gene, D gene, J gene, clone size, CDR3 protein, CDR3 DNA. D genes are given only for firm matches. A row's size may be missing; if present it is once, few, many or a size class.

V: TRBV12-3/TRBV12-4
D: NA
J: TRBJ2-1
size: many
CDR3: CASSLVGRGNEQFF
DNA: TGTGCCAGCAGTTTAGTGGGGCGAGGCAATGAGCAGTTCTTC

V: TRBV12-3/TRBV12-4
D: TRBD1
J: TRBJ2-2
size: many
CDR3: CASSARQGNTGELFF
DNA: TGTGCCAGCAGTGCCCGACAGGGGAACACCGGGGAGCTGTTTTTT

V: TRBV25-1
D: NA
J: TRBJ2-4
size: medium-sized
CDR3: CASTGPGTINIQYF
DNA: TGTGCCAGCACTGGCCCTGGGACGATCAACATTCAGTACTTC

V: TRBV12-3/TRBV12-4
D: TRBD1
J: TRBJ2-6
size: many
CDR3: CASSNTGAGANVLTF
DNA: TGTGCCAGCAGTAACACAGGGGCTGGGGCCAACGTCCTGACTTTC

V: TRBV2
D: NA
J: TRBJ2-5
size: NA
CDR3: CANSEETQYF
DNA: TGTGCCAACAGCGAAGAGACCCAGTACTTC

V: TRBV20-1
D: TRBD2
J: TRBJ2-2
size: many
CDR3: CSARVGDGGLAANTGELFF
DNA: TGCAGTGCTAGGGTTGGGGACGGTGGACTAGCGGCGAACACCGGGGAGCTGTTTTTT

V: TRBV3-1
D: NA
J: TRBJ2-1
size: many
CDR3: CASSERTDPYNEQFF
DNA: TGTGCCAGCAGCGAGAGGACAGACCCTTACAATGAGCAGTTCTTC

V: TRBV28
D: NA
J: TRBJ1-3
size: many
CDR3: CASSSFRYSGNTIYF
DNA: TGTGCCAGCAGTTCCTTTAGGTACTCTGGAAACACCATATATTTT

V: TRBV28
D: NA
J: TRBJ2-3
size: many
CDR3: CASSSLATSTDTQYF
DNA: TGTGCCAGCAGTTCTCTAGCAACTAGCACAGATACGCAGTATTTT

V: TRBV7-8
D: NA
J: TRBJ1-5
size: many
CDR3: CASSLAHRHQPQHF
DNA: TGTGCCAGCAGCTTAGCGCACAGGCACCAGCCCCAGCATTTT

V: TRBV5-1
D: TRBD2
J: TRBJ2-1
size: many
CDR3: CASSSASRPTSGRAAEQFF
DNA: TGCGCCAGCAGCAGTGCCTCAAGACCAACTAGCGGGAGGGCGGCTGAGCAGTTCTTC

V: TRBV18
D: NA
J: TRBJ2-3
size: many
CDR3: CASSPVSFTDTQYF
DNA: TGTGCCAGCTCACCAGTAAGTTTCACAGATACGCAGTATTTT

V: TRBV20-1
D: TRBD2
J: TRBJ2-2
size: many
CDR3: CSAWEGAGELFF
DNA: TGCAGTGCTTGGGAGGGAGCCGGGGAGCTGTTTTTT

V: TRBV6-2/TRBV6-3
D: NA
J: TRBJ1-5
size: many
CDR3: CASSSLAPSYQPQHF
DNA: TGTGCCAGCAGTTCCCTCGCCCCGTCGTATCAGCCCCAGCATTTT

V: TRBV5-1
D: TRBD1
J: TRBJ2-1
size: many
CDR3: CASTPRQGAHDEQFF
DNA: TGCGCCAGCACCCCACGACAGGGCGCCCACGATGAGCAGTTCTTC

V: TRBV6-5
D: NA
J: TRBJ2-1
size: many
CDR3: CASSYRDRDEQFF
DNA: TGTGCCAGCAGTTATCGGGATAGGGATGAGCAGTTCTTC

V: TRBV20-1
D: TRBD1
J: TRBJ2-3
size: many
CDR3: CSAKQGASTDTQYF
DNA: TGCAGTGCTAAACAGGGGGCTAGCACAGATACGCAGTATTTT

V: TRBV20-1
D: NA
J: TRBJ2-3
size: few
CDR3: CSARDETDTQYF
DNA: TGCAGTGCTAGAGATGAGACAGATACGCAGTATTTT

V: TRBV20-1
D: TRBD1
J: TRBJ1-2
size: many
CDR3: CSAKTGDVFYGYTF
DNA: TGCAGTGCTAAGACAGGGGACGTTTTCTATGGCTACACCTTC

V: TRBV28
D: NA
J: TRBJ2-3
size: many
CDR3: CASSFGGSPDTQYF
DNA: TGTGCCAGCAGTTTTGGGGGGTCCCCAGATACGCAGTATTTT

V: TRBV7-9
D: NA
J: TRBJ2-5
size: few
CDR3: CASSTQPGTWETQYF
DNA: TGTGCCAGCAGCACCCAACCCGGGACGTGGGAGACCCAGTACTTC

V: TRBV6-1
D: TRBD2
J: TRBJ2-1
size: many
CDR3: CASRGGTSLNEQFF
DNA: TGTGCCAGCAGGGGGGGGACTAGTCTCAATGAGCAGTTCTTC

V: TRBV7-3
D: TRBD1
J: TRBJ1-1
size: many
CDR3: CASSLEGQGFGRAFF
DNA: TGTGCCAGCAGCTTAGAGGGACAGGGATTCGGTCGCGCTTTCTTT

V: TRBV12-3/TRBV12-4
D: NA
J: TRBJ2-1
size: many
CDR3: CASSLLGEQFF
DNA: TGTGCCAGCAGTTTATTGGGTGAGCAGTTCTTC

V: TRBV4-1
D: TRBD1
J: TRBJ2-7
size: few
CDR3: CASSWTGGGYEQYF
DNA: TGCGCCAGCAGCTGGACAGGGGGCGGATACGAGCAGTACTTC